The entry below gives a single T cell receptor beta chain sequence along with its context. Its specific antigen is unknown. No clone much larger than this one lies a single base away; base qualities are absent. This entry belongs to a study of Graves' ophthalmopathy and Graves' hyperthyroidism (dated by TCRdb to the late 2010s). General notes on the study: Peripheral blood samples were taken at the time of initial diagnosis, before any treatment was given. Following sampling, methimazole starting at 30 mg daily was administered to hyperthyroidism patients, and high-dose intravenous methylprednisolone was administered to ophthalmopathy patients. An independent validation cohort was composed of some 19 hyperthyroidism patients and some 16 patients who later progressed from hyperthyroidism to ophthalmopathy. For training and testing, the 100 or so patients in the discovery cohort were randomly divided in a 7:3 ratio. In total, 135 blood samples were TCR-sequenced: approximately 42 ophthalmopathy, some 75 hyperthyroidism and roughly 17 hyperthyroidism-to-ophthalmopathy patients. T-cell repertoires of thyroid tissue and blood were compared in several hyperthyroidism patients. To explore V-J signatures that separate ophthalmopathy from hyperthyroidism, a discovery set of around 97 patients was enrolled, consisting of approximately 45 with ophthalmopathy and under 65 with stable hyperthyroidism. The study used TCR beta repertoire signatures to distinguish Graves' ophthalmopathy from Graves' hyperthyroidism and to predict progression to ophthalmopathy.

Study-wide conclusions, independent of this receptor: Most expanded thyroid clonotypes with a frequency above 0.001 also appeared in blood, which suggests that blood repertoires may reflect the immune response in the thyroid. In validation, the model predicted ophthalmopathy progression with over 60% sensitivity and roughly 72% specificity; some 13 predicted patients were CT-confirmed with GO in a median of around 6 months. Sample size was not predetermined statistically, and investigators were not blinded to group allocation. In cross-validation, the 13-signature model distinguished ophthalmopathy from stable hyperthyroidism with less than 90% sensitivity and over 81% specificity, while in the test set the corresponding values were about 80% and 75%.

CDR1 and CDR2 are read off the germline V gene as SGHNT and YENEEA. Spanning cysteine to phenylalanine, the CDR3 consists of 15 amino acids. CDR3 DNA is the only sequence kept; it has 45 bases, read in frame from the first base. V is trimmed back by 1 base and J by 6 bases, and the junction contains 3 bases that no gene match accounts for. TCR beta CDR3 regions were amplified from RNA transcripts for repertoire sequencing. The first round of RT-PCR was done with HTBI primers and the Qiagen OneStep RT-PCR kit, and was followed by a second round of multiplex PCR, then size selection and purification. Libraries were sequenced on an Illumina HiSeq2000 using paired-end 100 bp reads. The paper's processing steps were these. Reads were processed with SOAPnuke, discarding reads with adapters, uncalled bases, mean Phred below 15, or no exact constant-primer or identifier match. COPE v1.2.5 was used to merge high-quality paired reads. Each unique nucleotide sequence was treated as a clonotype, and MiTCR v1.1 was used to align the clonotypes to the IMGT TRB V, D and J references. The analysis was limited to V-J combinations with a frequency above 0.0001, which together covered 98% to 99.2% of repertoires. For each V-J combination, a TCR clonal expansion and chaos score was defined as the ratio of F50 clonal expansion to chaos observed in the TCRdist matrix. Welch's t-statistics and random forest were used to narrow the features down to about twelve V-J combinations, which were then fed into a naive Bayes classifier. The Morisita-Horn index was used to measure how similar the thyroid and blood repertoires were. TCRdb itself trimmed the public reads at Q25 with fastp, ran MiXCR and retained productive beta chains. Records with the same CDR3 protein are collapsed into one entry carrying the most frequent genes and DNA. The V and J calls and clone size are TCRdb's, not the authors'. The sample profile shows about 620,000 distinct CDR3 sequences; 22% of them were found once. Approximately 6.5% of the sample belongs to the ten largest clones.

Stable hyperthyroidism was defined as no progression to ophthalmopathy within 18 months of follow-up. Patients with hyperthyroidism were aged 18 to 65 years, had been newly diagnosed, and had a disease duration of less than 2 months. Patients with other autoimmune diseases, uncontrolled infections, pregnancy or lactation were excluded from the study. Diagnosis relied on clinical symptoms, serum thyroxine, TRAb, thyroid ultrasound and orbital computed tomography. Using Ficoll-Paque density gradient centrifugation, PBMCs were isolated from approximately 11 ml of fresh peripheral blood. Trizol reagent was used to extract the total RNA, and its quality was then checked on an Agilent 2100 Bioanalyzer.

This TCR derives from a woman aged 18-30 years with stable Graves' hyperthyroidism. Some clones in this sample may be carry-over from other donors' samples. Donor details come from another sample of the same person, matched by shared clones. The sequenced material came from peripheral blood. The chain employs TRBV11-3 and TRBJ2-1, and 10 bases in between align with TRBD2. The CDR3 protein is CASSLGGLASNEQFF. In nucleotide form, the sequence is TGTGCCAGCAGCTTAGGGGGACTAGCGTCCAATGAGCAGTTCTTC.